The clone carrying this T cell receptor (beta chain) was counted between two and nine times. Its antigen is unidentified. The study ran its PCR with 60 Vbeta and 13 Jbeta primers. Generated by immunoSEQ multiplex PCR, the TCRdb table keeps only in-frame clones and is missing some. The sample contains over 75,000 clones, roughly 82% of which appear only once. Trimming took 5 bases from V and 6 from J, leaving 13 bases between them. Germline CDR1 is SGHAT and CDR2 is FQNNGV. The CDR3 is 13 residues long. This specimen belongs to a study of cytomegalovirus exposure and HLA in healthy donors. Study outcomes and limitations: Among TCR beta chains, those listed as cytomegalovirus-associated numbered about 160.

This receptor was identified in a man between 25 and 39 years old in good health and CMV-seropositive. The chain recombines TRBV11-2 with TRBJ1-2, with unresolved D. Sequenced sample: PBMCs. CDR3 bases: TGTGCCAGCAGCCCGGCGTGGGCCCATGGCTACACCTTC. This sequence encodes CASSPAWAHGYTF.